This T cell receptor beta chain derives from a study of T cells in Graves' hyperthyroidism and ophthalmopathy. RNA transcripts gave rise to amplified TCR beta CDR3 regions. HTBI primers drove first-round RT-PCR of the TCR CDR3. TCRdb itself ran the multiplex PCR reads through MiXCR, one entry per CDR3 protein. The data hold 400,000 or so distinct CDR3 sequences, with more than 14% observed a single time. CDR1 is SGHVS, CDR2 FNYEAQ, per germline. This CDR3 contains 15 residues. Trimming cost V 5 bases and J 4 bases, with 14 bases left between them. This sequence was found in a woman aged 30 to 39 with Graves' ophthalmopathy. Sequences were obtained from blood. This rearrangement joins TRBV7-6 to TRBJ2-2; TRBD2 might be the D (6 bases). The CDR3, as DNA: TGTGCCAGCAGCCGCGGGGTGGGAGGCACCGGGGAGCTGTTTTTT. Its protein product is CASSRGVGGTGELFF.